This T cell receptor beta chain stems from a study of T cells in Graves' hyperthyroidism and ophthalmopathy. Overall study: Once the initial diagnosis was made, peripheral blood was obtained before any treatment. Study-wide findings and caveats: By a 13 V-J model, ophthalmopathy was set apart from stable hyperthyroidism.

Uncontrolled infection, other autoimmune disease, pregnancy or lactation disqualified patients from enrolment. Cells are PBMCs isolated from roughly 9.3 ml of fresh blood. This clonotype has just a few counts. Its antigen is as yet unknown. Amplified regions were TCR beta CDR3 sequences from RNA transcripts. The primer set for the first-round RT-PCR of the TCR CDR3 was HTBI. TCRdb fed the multiplex PCR reads into MiXCR, producing one record per CDR3 protein. The sample carries around 620,000 distinct CDR3 sequences, 15% to 20% recorded once. Germline V gene data show CDR1 as LGHDT and CDR2 as YNNKEL (reference sequence). The ends lost 3 bases at V and 5 bases at J; junction bases unmatched: 9. The CDR3 runs 16 residues.

Specimen: blood. V gene TRBV3-1 combines with J gene TRBJ2-7; 11 bases match TRBD2. The receptor's source is a woman aged 25 to 45 with Graves' hyperthyroidism. As DNA, the CDR3 is TGTGCCAGCAGCCACATGACTAGCGGGAATCCCCACGAGCAGTACTTC. The encoded protein is CASSHMTSGNPHEQYF.